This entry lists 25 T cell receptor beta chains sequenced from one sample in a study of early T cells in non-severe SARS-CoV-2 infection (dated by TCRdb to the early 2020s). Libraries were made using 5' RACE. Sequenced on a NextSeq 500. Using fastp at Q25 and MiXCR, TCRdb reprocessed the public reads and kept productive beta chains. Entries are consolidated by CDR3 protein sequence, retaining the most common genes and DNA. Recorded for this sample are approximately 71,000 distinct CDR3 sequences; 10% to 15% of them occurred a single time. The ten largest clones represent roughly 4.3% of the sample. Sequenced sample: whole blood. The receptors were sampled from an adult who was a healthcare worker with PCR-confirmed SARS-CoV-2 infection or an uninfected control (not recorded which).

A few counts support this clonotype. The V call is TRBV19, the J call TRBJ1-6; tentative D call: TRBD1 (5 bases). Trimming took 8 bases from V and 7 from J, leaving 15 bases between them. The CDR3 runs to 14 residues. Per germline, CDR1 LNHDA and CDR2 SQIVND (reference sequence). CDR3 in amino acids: CASRTGQTNSPLHF. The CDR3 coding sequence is TGTGCCAGTCGGACGGGGCAGACGAATTCACCCCTCCACTTT.

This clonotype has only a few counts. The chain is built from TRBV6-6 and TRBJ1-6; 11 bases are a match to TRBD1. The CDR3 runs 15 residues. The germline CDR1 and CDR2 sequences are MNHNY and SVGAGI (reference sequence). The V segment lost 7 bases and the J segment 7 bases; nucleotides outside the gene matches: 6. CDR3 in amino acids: CASIRTGGVNSPLHF. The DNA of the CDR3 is TGTGCCAGCATCAGGACAGGGGGCGTAAATTCACCCCTCCACTTT.

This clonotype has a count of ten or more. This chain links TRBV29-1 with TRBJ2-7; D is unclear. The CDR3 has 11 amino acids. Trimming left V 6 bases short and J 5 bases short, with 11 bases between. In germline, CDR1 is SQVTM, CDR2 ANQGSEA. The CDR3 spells CSVGRQNEQYF. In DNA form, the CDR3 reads TGCAGCGTGGGAAGGCAGAACGAGCAGTACTTC.

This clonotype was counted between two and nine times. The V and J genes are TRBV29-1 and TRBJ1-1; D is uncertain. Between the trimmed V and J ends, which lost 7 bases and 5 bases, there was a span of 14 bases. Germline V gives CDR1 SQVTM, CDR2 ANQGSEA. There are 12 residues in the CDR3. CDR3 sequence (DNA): TGCAGCGAACGGCGGGAAGGTACTGAAGCTTTCTTT. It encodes CSERREGTEAFF.

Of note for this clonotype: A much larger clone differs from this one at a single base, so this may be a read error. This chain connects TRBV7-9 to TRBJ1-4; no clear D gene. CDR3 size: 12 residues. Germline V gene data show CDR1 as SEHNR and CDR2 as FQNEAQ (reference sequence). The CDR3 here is CASSLVGEKMFF. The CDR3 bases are TGTGCCAGCAGCTTAGTAGGAGAAAAAATGTTTTTT.

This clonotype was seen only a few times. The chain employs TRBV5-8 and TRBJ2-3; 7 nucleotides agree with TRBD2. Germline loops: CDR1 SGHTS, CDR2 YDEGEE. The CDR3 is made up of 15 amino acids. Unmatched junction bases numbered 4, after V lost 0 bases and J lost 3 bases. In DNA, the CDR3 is TGTGCCAGCAGCTTGGCGGGGGGTAGAACAGATACGCAGTATTTT. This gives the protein CASSLAGGRTDTQYF. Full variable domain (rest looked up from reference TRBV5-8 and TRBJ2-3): EAGVTQSPTHLIKTRGQQATLRCSPISGHTSVYWYQQALGLGLQFLLWYDEGEERNRGNFPPRFSGRQFPNYSSELNVNALELEDSALYLCASSLAGGRTDTQYFGPGTRLTVL.

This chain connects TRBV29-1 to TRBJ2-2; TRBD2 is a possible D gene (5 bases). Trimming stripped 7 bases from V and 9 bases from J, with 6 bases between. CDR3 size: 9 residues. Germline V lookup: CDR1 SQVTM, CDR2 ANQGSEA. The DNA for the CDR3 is TGCAGCGGGACTTGGGAGCTGTTTTTT. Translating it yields CSGTWELFF.

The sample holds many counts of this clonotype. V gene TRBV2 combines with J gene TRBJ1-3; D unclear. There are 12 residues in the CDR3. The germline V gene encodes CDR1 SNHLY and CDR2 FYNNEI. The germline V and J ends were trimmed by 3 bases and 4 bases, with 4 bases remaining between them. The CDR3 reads CASSDQGNTIYF. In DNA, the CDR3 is TGTGCCAGCAGTGATCAGGGAAACACCATATATTTT.

The CDR3 reads CSADTIYGYTF. CDR3 bases: TGCAGCGCGGACACCATCTATGGCTACACCTTC. The rearrangement joins TRBV29-1 to TRBJ1-2, with D perhaps TRBD1 (5 bases). The germline V gene encodes CDR1 SQVTM and CDR2 ANQGSEA. V was clipped by 7 bases and J by 4 bases, with 10 bases between them. CDR3 size: 11 residues.

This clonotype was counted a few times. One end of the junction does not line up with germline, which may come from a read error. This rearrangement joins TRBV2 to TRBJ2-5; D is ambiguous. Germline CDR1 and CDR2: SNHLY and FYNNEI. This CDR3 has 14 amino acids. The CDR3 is CASRGMADGEAQYF. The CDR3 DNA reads TGTGCCAGCAGGGGGATGGCGGACGGAGAGGCCCAGTACTTC.

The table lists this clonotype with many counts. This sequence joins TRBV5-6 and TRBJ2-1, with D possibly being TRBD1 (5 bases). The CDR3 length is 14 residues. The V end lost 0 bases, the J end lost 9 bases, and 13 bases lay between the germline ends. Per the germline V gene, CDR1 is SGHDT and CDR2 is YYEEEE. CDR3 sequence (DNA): TGTGCCAGCAGCTTGGGTAGGGCACAGGTTGAGCAGTTCTTC. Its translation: CASSLGRAQVEQFF.

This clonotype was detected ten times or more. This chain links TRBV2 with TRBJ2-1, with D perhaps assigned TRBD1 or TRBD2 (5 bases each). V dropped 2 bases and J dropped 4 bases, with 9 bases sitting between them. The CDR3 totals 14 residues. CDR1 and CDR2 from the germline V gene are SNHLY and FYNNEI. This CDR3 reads CASSENGAYNEQFF. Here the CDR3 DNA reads TGTGCCAGCAGTGAAAACGGGGCATACAATGAGCAGTTCTTC.

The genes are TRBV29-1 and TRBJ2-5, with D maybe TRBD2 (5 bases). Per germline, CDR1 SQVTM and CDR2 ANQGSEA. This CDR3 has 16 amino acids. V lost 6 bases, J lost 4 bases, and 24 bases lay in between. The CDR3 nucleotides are TGCAGCGTCCATAAAGTTAACGGAGGCGGCGGAGAGACCCAGTACTTC. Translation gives CSVHKVNGGGGETQYF. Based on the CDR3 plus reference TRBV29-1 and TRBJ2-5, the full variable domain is SAVISQKPSRDICQRGTSLTIQCQVDSQVTMMFWYRQQPGQSLTLIATANQGSEATYESGFVIDKFPISRPNLTFSTLTVSNMSPEDSSIYLCSVHKVNGGGGETQYFGPGTRLLVL.

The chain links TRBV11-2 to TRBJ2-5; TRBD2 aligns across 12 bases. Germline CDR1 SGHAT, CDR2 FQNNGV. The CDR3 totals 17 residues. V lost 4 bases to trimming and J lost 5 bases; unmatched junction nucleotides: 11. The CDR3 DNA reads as TGTGCCAGCAGCTCCGGGACTAGCGGGTTAAGTTGGGAGACCCAGTACTTC. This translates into CASSSGTSGLSWETQYF.

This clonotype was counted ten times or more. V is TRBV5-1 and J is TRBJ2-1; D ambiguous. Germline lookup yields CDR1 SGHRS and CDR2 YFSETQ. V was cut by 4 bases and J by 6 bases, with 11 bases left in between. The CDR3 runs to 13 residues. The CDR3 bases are TGCGCCAGCAGCGTGGGCAATTCCAATGAGCAGTTCTTC. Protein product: CASSVGNSNEQFF.

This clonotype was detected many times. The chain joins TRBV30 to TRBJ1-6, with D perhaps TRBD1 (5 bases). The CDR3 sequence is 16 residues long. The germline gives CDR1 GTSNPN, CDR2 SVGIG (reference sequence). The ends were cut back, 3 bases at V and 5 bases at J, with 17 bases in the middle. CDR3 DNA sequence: TGTGCCTGGAGCCTGGGACTTTGGGGGGATAATTCACCCCTCCACTTT. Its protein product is CAWSLGLWGDNSPLHF.

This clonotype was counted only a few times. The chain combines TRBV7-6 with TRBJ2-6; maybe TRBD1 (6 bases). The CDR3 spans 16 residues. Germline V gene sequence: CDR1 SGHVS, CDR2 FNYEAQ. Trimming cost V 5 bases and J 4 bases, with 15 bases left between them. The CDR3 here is CASSKTTGSGANVLTF. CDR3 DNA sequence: TGTGCCAGCAGCAAGACTACAGGGTCCGGGGCCAACGTCCTGACTTTC.

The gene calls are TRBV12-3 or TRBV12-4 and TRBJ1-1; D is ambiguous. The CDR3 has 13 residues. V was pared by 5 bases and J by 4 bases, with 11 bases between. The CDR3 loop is CASSEHLSTEAFF. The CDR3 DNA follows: TGTGCCAGCAGTGAACACCTGAGCACTGAAGCTTTCTTT.

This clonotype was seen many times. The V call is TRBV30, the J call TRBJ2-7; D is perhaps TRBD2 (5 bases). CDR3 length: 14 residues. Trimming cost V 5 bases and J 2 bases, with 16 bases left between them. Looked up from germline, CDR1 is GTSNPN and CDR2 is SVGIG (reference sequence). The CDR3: CAWGSGLGPYEQYF. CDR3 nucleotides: TGTGCCTGGGGGAGTGGGCTAGGCCCCTACGAGCAGTACTTC.

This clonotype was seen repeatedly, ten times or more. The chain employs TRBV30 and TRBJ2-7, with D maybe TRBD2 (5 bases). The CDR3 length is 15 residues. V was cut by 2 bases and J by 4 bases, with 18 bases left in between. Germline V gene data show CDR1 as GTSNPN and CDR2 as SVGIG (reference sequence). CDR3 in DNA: TGTGCCTGGAGTCACCCTGGACTCTCGTCTTACGAGCAGTACTTC. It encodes CAWSHPGLSSYEQYF.

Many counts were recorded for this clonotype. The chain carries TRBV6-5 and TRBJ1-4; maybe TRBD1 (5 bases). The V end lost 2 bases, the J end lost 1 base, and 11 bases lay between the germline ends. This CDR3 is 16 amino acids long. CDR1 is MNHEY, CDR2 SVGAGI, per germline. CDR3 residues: CASSYTQGVTNEKLFF. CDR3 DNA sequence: TGTGCCAGCAGTTACACTCAGGGCGTAACTAATGAAAAACTGTTTTTT.

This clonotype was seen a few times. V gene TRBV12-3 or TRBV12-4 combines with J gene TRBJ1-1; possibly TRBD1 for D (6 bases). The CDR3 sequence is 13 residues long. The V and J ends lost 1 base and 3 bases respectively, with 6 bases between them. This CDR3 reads CASSLDRDTEAFF. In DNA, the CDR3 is TGTGCCAGCAGTTTAGACAGGGACACTGAAGCTTTCTTT.

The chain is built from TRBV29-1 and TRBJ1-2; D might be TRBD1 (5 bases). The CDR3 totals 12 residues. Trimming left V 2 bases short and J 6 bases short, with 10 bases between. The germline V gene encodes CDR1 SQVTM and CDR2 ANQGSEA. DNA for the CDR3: TGCAGCGTTGAACAGGGCCGAGATGGCTACACCTTC. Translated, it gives CSVEQGRDGYTF.

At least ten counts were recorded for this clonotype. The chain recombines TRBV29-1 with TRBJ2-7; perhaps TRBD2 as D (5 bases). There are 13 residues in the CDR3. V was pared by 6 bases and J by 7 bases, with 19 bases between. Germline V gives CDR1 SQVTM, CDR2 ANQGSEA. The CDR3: CSVSRGPLFEQYF. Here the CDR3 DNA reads TGCAGCGTGTCCCGGGGTCCCCTCTTTGAGCAGTACTTC.

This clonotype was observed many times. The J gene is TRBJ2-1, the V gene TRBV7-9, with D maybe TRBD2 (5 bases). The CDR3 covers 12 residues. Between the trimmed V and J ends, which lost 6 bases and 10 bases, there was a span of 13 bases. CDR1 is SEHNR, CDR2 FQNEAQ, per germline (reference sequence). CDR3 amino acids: CASSPTRLEQFF. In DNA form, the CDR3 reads TGTGCCAGCAGTCCCACTAGACTCGAGCAGTTCTTC.